This T cell receptor (beta chain) was found in a study of T cell clusters in autoimmune cytopenias. Study-level findings and limits: Comparing secondary cytopenia with chronic lymphocytic leukemia showed no cluster-lack signature, apparently masked by lymphoma repertoire. TRB repertoire shifts in secondary cytopenia and chronic lymphocytic leukemia mostly reflected lymphoma, not autoimmunity. Clustering suggested that physiological T cell clusters were missing in primary autoimmune cytopenia patients.

One tube held mixed TRB-A and TRB-B primer pools for touch-down PCR. After re-calling the multiplex PCR reads, TCRdb lists one entry per CDR3 protein, DNA absent. The sample's table shows around 7,200 distinct CDR3 sequences. Germline values: CDR1 MNHEY, CDR2 SVGAGI. The CDR3 extends over 12 amino acids. Comment on this clonotype: The antigen remains undetermined.

TRB was amplified from 250 ng of peripheral blood genomic DNA per sample. The same sample was also studied in work on T cell repertoires in aging, cancer and after chemotherapy. Per that study: Age-matched healthy donors had significantly more diverse, less clonal blood TCR repertoires than untreated cancer patients.

The source of this sequence is a human donor in good health. The chain is built from TRBV6-5 and TRBJ1-2. The material sequenced was peripheral blood. CDR3 region: CATDTSGYGYTF.